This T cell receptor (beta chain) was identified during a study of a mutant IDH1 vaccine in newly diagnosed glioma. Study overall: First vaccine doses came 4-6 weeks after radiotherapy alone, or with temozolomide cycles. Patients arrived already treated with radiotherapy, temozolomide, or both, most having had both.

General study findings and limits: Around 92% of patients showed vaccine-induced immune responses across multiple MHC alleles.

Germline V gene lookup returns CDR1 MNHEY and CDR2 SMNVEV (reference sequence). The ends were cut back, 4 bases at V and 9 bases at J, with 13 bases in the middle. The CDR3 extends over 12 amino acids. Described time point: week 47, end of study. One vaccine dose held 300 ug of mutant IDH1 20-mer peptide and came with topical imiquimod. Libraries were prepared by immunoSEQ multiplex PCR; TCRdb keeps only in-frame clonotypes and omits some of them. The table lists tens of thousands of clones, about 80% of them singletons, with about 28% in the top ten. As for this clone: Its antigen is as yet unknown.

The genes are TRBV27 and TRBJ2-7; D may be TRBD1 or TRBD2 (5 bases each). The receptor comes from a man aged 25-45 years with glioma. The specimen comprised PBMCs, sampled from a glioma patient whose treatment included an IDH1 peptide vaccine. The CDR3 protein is CASSSGPTMQYF. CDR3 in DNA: TGTGCCAGCAGTTCGGGACCTACGATGCAGTACTTC.